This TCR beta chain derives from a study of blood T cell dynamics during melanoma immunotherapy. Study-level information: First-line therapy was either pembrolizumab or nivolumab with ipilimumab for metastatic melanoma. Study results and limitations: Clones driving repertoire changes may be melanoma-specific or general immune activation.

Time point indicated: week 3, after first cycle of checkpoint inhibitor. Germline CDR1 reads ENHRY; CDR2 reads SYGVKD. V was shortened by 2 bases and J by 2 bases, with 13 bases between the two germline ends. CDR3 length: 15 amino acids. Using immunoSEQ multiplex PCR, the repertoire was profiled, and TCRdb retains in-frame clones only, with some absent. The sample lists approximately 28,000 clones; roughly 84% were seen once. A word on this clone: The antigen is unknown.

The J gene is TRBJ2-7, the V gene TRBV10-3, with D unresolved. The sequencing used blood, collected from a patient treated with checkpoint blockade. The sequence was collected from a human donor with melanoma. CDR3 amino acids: CAISETNPLPYEQYF. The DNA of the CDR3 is TGTGCCATCAGTGAGACTAATCCCCTGCCCTACGAGCAGTACTTC.